The 17 T cell receptor beta chains below were found in one sample sequenced in a study of cytomegalovirus exposure and HLA in healthy donors. The primer mix had 60 Vbeta and 13 Jbeta primers. Produced via immunoSEQ multiplex PCR; TCRdb's table is partial and in-frame only. Here the sample spans around 170,000 clones, more than 65% being singletons. Sequencing was performed on PBMCs. The origin of the receptors is a woman aged 50 to 60 in good health and CMV-seronegative.

The chain is built from TRBV4-1 and TRBJ2-6; 8 positions match TRBD1. The CDR3 is 16 residues long. The J segment lost 0 bases and the V segment lost 6 bases, leaving 4 bases of the junction unmatched. Germline CDR1 reads MGHRA; CDR2 reads YSYEKL. CDR3 residues: CASRPGTGSGANVLTF. The DNA for the CDR3 is TGCGCCAGCAGACCCGGGACAGGCTCTGGGGCCAACGTCCTGACTTTC.

The chain recombines TRBV7-2 with TRBJ1-2; D is undetermined. V dropped 2 bases and J dropped 8 bases, with 9 bases sitting between them. The CDR3 totals 12 residues. CDR1 SGHTA and CDR2 FQGNSA come from the germline V gene. The CDR3 protein is CASSLSEGGYTF. CDR3 sequence (DNA): TGTGCCAGCAGCTTAAGCGAGGGAGGCTACACCTTC.

The chain recombines TRBV10-3 with TRBJ2-5; a possible D gene is TRBD2 (5 bases). Germline CDR1 and CDR2: ENHRY and SYGVKD. Between the trimmed V and J ends, which lost 4 bases and 4 bases, there was a span of 10 bases. The CDR3 runs to 13 residues. The CDR3 nucleotides are TGTGCCATCAGTGCAGTCGGAGGAGAGACCCAGTACTTC. Translating gives CAISAVGGETQYF.

V and J are TRBV19 and TRBJ2-1; 11 bases are shared with TRBD2. The CDR3 loop spans 19 amino acids. The V and J ends lost 6 bases and 0 bases, in that order; junction bases with no gene match: 13. CDR1 and CDR2 from the germline V gene are LNHDA and SQIVND (reference sequence). The CDR3 loop is CASRTSGREKAGSYNEQFF. The CDR3 nucleotides are TGTGCCAGTAGAACTAGCGGGAGAGAGAAGGCGGGCTCCTACAATGAGCAGTTCTTC.

The chain carries TRBV7-2 and TRBJ2-7; 13 bases agree with TRBD2. Germline CDR1 SGHTA, CDR2 FQGNSA. The CDR3 runs 19 residues. V trimming: 5 bases; J trimming: 2 bases; junction bases outside the gene matches: 15. The CDR3 region is CASSPRTSGGFNSPYEQYF. The CDR3 coding sequence is TGTGCCAGCAGCCCCAGGACTAGCGGGGGTTTCAACTCTCCCTACGAGCAGTACTTC.

This clone came up a few times. This chain connects TRBV9 to TRBJ1-5; TRBD1 aligns across 8 bases. Germline CDR1 is SGDLS and CDR2 is YYNGEE. V trimming: 4 bases; J trimming: 5 bases; junction bases outside the gene matches: 5. The CDR3 covers 14 residues. This CDR3 is CASSRTGRYQPQHF. CDR3 nucleotides: TGTGCCAGCAGCCGGACAGGGCGCTATCAGCCCCAGCATTTT.

The J gene is TRBJ2-5, the V gene TRBV5-4, with a tentative D call TRBD2 (5 bases). The germline V and J ends were trimmed by 1 base and 4 bases, with 11 bases remaining between them. CDR3 length equals 14 residues. Germline-derived CDR1 and CDR2 are SGHNT and YYREEE (reference sequence). The CDR3 DNA reads TGTGCCAGCAGCTTGTTGGAGGAAGGAGAGACCCAGTACTTC. Its translation: CASSLLEEGETQYF.

This clone was observed a handful of times. The V and J genes are TRBV9 and TRBJ2-2; 7 nucleotides agree with TRBD2. CDR1 is SGDLS and CDR2 is YYNGEE in the germline V gene. The CDR3 contains 15 residues. After removal of 0 bases from V and 6 bases from J, the junction contained 5 bases not matched to a gene. The DNA for the CDR3 is TGTGCCAGCAGCGTAGATGGAGGGAGGGCCGGGGAGCTGTTTTTT. Protein: CASSVDGGRAGELFF. Variable domain in full (rest from reference TRBV9 and TRBJ2-2): DSGVTQTPKHLITATGQRVTLRCSPRSGDLSVYWYQQSLDQGLQFLIQYYNGEERAKGNILERFSAQQFPDLHSELNLSSLELGDSALYFCASSVDGGRAGELFFGEGSRLTVL.

This clone was counted a few times. This sequence joins TRBV15 and TRBJ1-2; D gene ambiguous. Germline CDR1 and CDR2: LNHNV and YYDKDF (reference sequence). Trimming removed 0 bases at V and 5 bases at J, with 10 bases between. This CDR3 spans 14 amino acids. The CDR3: CATSRDRDPYGYTF. CDR3 coding DNA: TGTGCCACCAGCAGAGACCGGGATCCTTATGGCTACACCTTC. The whole variable domain, filled in from reference TRBV15 and TRBJ1-2, reads DAMVIQNPRYQVTQFGKPVTLSCSQTLNHNVMYWYQQKSSQAPKLLFHYYDKDFNNEADTPDNFQSRRPNTSFCFLDIRSPGLGDTAMYLCATSRDRDPYGYTFGSGTRLTVV.

The V call is TRBV11-2, the J call TRBJ2-4; 9 bases fit TRBD1. V trimming: 4 bases; J trimming: 1 base; junction bases outside the gene matches: 2. The germline CDR1 and CDR2 sequences are SGHAT and FQNNGV. The CDR3 runs to 15 residues. This CDR3 reads CASSSGTGAKNIQYF. As DNA, the CDR3 is TGTGCCAGCAGCTCCGGGACAGGGGCCAAAAACATTCAGTACTTC.

This CDR3 reads CASSKQGGTGELFF. CDR3 in DNA: TGTGCCAGCAGTAAACAGGGGGGAACCGGGGAGCTGTTTTTT. The chain employs TRBV28 and TRBJ2-2; 8 nucleotides align to TRBD1. The CDR3 loop spans 14 amino acids. After removal of 5 bases from V and 5 bases from J, the junction contained 4 bases not matched to a gene. The germline gives CDR1 MDHEN, CDR2 SYDVKM. Combining the CDR3 with reference TRBV28 and TRBJ2-2 gives the whole variable domain DVKVTQSSRYLVKRTGEKVFLECVQDMDHENMFWYRQDPGLGLRLIYFSYDVKMKEKGDIPEGYSVSREKKERFSLILESASTNQTSMYLCASSKQGGTGELFFGEGSRLTVL.

This clone appeared a few times. This chain links TRBV2 with TRBJ1-5; D perhaps matches TRBD1 (6 bases). V lost 6 bases and J 6 bases, leaving 18 bases between the germline ends. The CDR3 sequence is 15 residues long. The germline CDR1 and CDR2 sequences are SNHLY and FYNNEI. The CDR3 nucleotides read TGTGCCAGCAGAAGACAGGCCGGCGGGGGTCAGCCCCAGCATTTT. Translated, it gives CASRRQAGGGQPQHF.

The chain has TRBV28 and TRBJ2-1, with 10 bases that match TRBD2. Trimming removed 5 bases from V and 4 bases from J; junction bases left unmatched: 5. The CDR3 is 15 amino acids. The germline CDR1 and CDR2 sequences are MDHEN and SYDVKM. CDR3 sequence: CASSPLAGDYNEQFF. The CDR3 nucleotides read TGTGCCAGCAGTCCGCTAGCGGGAGATTACAATGAGCAGTTCTTC.

The chain uses TRBV5-4 and TRBJ2-5; D is perhaps TRBD2 (6 bases). The J call may be mistaken, given a closer DNA end match to TRBJ2-7. Per the germline V gene, CDR1 is SGHNT and CDR2 is YYREEE (reference sequence). The CDR3 is 14 residues long. The CDR3 sequence: CASSWRGRPYEQYF. Here the CDR3 DNA reads TGTGCCAGCAGCTGGAGGGGCCGGCCCTACGAGCAGTACTTC.

For this clone: Other DNA sequences in this sample translate to the same CDR3. The V call is TRBV5-4, the J call TRBJ2-7; TRBD1 matches at 7 bases. This CDR3 contains 14 residues. Germline CDR1 and CDR2: SGHNT and YYREEE (reference sequence). Germline trimming cut 0 bases from V and 3 bases from J; bases unmatched to any gene: 3. CDR3 protein: CASSLGQGNYEQYF. The DNA of the CDR3 is TGTGCCAGCAGCTTGGGACAGGGAAACTACGAGCAGTACTTC.

As regards this clone: This CDR3 fails to terminate in the conserved phenylalanine or tryptophan, so it likely reflects a read error. The DNA is left out, because the CDR3 cannot be placed on it with certainty; the CDR3 is given as TCRdb lists it. The chain employs TRBV12-5 and TRBJ1-4; the table assigns TRBD1, which was not confirmed against the DNA. Per the germline V gene, CDR1 is LGHNT and CDR2 is FRNRAP. Including both end residues, the CDR3 is 19 amino acids long. CDR3 amino acids: CASGFTGQGLSATTLSPMG.

This rearrangement joins TRBV10-1 to TRBJ2-1, with D unresolved. The V end lost 3 bases, the J end lost 5 bases, and 17 bases lay between the germline ends. This CDR3 has 16 amino acids. The germline CDR1 and CDR2 sequences are WNHNN and SYGVQD (reference sequence). The CDR3 bases are TGCGCCAGCAGTGATATGGTTGACGGAGCCCACAATGAGCAGTTCTTC. It codes for CASSDMVDGAHNEQFF.